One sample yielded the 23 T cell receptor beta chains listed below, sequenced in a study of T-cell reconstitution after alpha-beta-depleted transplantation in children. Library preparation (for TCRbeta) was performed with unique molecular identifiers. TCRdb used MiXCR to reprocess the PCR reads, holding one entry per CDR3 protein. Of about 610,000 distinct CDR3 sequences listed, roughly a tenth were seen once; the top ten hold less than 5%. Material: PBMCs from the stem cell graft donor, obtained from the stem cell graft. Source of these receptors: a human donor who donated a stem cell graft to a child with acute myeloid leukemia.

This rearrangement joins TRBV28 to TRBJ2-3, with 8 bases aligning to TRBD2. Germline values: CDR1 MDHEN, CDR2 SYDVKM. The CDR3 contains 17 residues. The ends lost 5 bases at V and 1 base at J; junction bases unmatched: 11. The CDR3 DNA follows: TGTGCCAGCAGTATCGCTTCGGGAGGGTCGGGCACAGATACGCAGTATTTT. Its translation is CASSIASGGSGTDTQYF.

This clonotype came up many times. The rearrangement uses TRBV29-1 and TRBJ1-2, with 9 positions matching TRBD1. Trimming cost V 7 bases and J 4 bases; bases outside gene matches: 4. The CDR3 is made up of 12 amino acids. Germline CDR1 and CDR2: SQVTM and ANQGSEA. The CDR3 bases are TGCAGCGCCGGGACAGGGACCTATGGCTACACCTTC. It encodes CSAGTGTYGYTF.

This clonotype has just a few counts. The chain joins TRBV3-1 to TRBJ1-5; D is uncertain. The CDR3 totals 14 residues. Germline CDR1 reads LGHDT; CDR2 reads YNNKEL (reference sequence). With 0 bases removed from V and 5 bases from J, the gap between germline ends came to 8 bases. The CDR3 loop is CASSQDPEYQPQHF. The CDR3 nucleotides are TGTGCCAGCAGCCAAGATCCAGAGTATCAGCCCCAGCATTTT.

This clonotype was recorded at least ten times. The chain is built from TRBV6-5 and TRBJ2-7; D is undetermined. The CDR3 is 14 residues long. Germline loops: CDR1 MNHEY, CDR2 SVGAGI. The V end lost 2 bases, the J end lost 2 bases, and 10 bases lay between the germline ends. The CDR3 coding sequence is TGTGCCAGCAGTTACCCATCCCGACCCTACGAGCAGTACTTC. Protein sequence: CASSYPSRPYEQYF.

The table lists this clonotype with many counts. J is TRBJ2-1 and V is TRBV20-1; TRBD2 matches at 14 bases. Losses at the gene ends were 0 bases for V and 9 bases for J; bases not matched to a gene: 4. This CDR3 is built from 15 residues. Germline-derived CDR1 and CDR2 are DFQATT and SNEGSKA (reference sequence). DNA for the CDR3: TGCAGTGCTAGAGACGGGACTAGCGGGAGCCCTGAGCAGTTCTTC. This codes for CSARDGTSGSPEQFF.

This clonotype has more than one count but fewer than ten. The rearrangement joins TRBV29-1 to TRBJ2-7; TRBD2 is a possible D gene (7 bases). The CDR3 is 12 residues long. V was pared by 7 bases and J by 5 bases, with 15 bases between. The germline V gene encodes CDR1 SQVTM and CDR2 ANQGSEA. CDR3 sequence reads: CSAEQGGNEQYF. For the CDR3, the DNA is TGCAGCGCCGAACAGGGAGGGAACGAGCAGTACTTC.

CDR3 region: CASSSPWRGNEQFF. The CDR3 nucleotides read TGTGCCAGCAGCTCCCCGTGGCGAGGAAATGAGCAGTTCTTC. The rearrangement joins TRBV7-2 to TRBJ2-1; D gene uncertain. Trimming cost V 4 bases and J 7 bases, with 14 bases left between them. The germline gives CDR1 SGHTA, CDR2 FQGNSA. This CDR3 has 14 amino acids. The variable domain in full, completed from reference TRBV7-2 and TRBJ2-1, reads GAGVSQSPSNKVTEKGKDVELRCDPISGHTALYWYRQSLGQGLEFLIYFQGNSAPDKSGLPSDRFSAERTGGSVSTLTIQRTQQEDSAVYLCASSSPWRGNEQFFGPGTRLTVL.

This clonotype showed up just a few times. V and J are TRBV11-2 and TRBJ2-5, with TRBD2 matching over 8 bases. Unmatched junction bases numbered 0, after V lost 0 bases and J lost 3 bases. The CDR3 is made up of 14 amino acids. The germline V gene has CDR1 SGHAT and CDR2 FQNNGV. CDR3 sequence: CASSLDSGKETQYF. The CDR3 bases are TGTGCCAGCAGCTTAGATAGCGGGAAAGAGACCCAGTACTTC.

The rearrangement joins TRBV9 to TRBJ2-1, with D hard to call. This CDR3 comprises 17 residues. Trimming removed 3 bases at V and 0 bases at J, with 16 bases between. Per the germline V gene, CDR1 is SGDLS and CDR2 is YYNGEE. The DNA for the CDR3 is TGTGCCAGCAGCGGACCACCCAGCGCTTTCTCCTACAATGAGCAGTTCTTC. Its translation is CASSGPPSAFSYNEQFF.

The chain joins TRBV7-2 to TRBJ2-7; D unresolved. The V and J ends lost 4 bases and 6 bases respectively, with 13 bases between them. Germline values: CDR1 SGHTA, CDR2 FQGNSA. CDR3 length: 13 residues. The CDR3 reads CASSSPQVREQYF. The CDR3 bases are TGTGCCAGCAGCTCCCCCCAGGTTCGCGAGCAGTACTTC.

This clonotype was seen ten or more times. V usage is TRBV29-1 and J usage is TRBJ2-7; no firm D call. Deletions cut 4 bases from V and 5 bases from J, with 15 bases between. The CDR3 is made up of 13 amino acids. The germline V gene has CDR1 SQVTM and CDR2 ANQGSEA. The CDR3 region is CSVGSFFWDEQYF. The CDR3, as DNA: TGCAGCGTTGGGTCCTTCTTCTGGGACGAGCAGTACTTC.

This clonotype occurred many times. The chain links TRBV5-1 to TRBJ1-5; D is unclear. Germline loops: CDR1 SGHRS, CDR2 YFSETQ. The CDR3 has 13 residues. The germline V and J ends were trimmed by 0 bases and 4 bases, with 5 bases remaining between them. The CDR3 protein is CASSLDRNQPQHF. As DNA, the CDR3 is TGCGCCAGCAGCTTGGACCGTAATCAGCCCCAGCATTTT. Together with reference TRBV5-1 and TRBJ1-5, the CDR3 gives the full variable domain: KAGVTQTPRYLIKTRGQQVTLSCSPISGHRSVSWYQQTPGQGLQFLFEYFSETQRNKGNFPGRFSGRQFSNSRSEMNVSTLELGDSALYLCASSLDRNQPQHFGDGTRLSIL.

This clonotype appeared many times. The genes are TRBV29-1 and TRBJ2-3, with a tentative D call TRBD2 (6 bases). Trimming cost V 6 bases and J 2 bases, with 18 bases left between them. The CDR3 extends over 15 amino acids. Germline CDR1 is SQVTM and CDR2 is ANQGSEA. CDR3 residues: CSVDGGRGLTDTQYF. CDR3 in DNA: TGCAGCGTGGACGGGGGTAGGGGCCTCACAGATACGCAGTATTTT.

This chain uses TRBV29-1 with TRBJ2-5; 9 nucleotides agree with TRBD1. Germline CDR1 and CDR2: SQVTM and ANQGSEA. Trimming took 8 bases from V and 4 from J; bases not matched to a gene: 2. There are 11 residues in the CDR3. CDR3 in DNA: TGCAGCTCGACAGGGGGAGAGACCCAGTACTTC. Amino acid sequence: CSSTGGETQYF.

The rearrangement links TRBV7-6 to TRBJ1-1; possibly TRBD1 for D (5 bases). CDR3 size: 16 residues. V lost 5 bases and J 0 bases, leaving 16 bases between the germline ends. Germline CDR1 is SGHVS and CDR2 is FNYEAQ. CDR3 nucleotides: TGTGCCAGCAGCCGCGGGGCGGGGGGGATGAACACTGAAGCTTTCTTT. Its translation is CASSRGAGGMNTEAFF.

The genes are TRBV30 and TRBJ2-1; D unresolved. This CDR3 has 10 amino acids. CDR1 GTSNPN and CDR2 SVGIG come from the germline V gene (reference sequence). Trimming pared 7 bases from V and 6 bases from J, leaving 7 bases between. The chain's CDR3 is CALHSNEQFF. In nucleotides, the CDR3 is TGTGCCTTACATTCCAATGAGCAGTTCTTC.

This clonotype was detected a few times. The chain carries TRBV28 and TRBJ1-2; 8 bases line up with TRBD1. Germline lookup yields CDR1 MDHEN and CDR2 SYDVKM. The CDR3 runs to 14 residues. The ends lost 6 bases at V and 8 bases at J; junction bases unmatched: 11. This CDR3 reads CASRKPGQGGGYTF. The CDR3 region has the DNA TGTGCCAGCAGGAAACCTGGACAGGGAGGGGGCTACACCTTC.

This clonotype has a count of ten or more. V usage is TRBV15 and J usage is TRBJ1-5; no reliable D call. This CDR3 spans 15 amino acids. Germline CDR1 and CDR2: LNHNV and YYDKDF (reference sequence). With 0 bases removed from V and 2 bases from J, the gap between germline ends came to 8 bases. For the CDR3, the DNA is TGTGCCACCAGCAGAGAAGGTGACGGCAATCAGCCCCAGCATTTT. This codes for CATSREGDGNQPQHF.

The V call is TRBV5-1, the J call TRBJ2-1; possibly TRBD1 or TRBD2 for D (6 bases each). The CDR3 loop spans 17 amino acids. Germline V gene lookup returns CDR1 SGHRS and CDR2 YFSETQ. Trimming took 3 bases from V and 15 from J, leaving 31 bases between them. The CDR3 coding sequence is TGCGCCAGCAGCTCCACTTCAAACAGGGCACGGGAGAGCCCCCGGTTCTTC. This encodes CASSSTSNRARESPRFF.

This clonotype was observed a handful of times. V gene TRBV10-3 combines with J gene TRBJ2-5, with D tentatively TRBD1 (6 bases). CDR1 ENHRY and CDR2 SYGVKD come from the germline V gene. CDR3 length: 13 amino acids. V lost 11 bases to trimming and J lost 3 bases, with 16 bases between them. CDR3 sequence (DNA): TGTGCCTCAACCATCGCAGGGGAAGAGACCCAGTACTTC. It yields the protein CASTIAGEETQYF.

Here the CDR3 DNA reads TGCGCCAGCAGCTTAGGACTAGCGGGAAAAGGGCACGAGCAGTACTTC. Translated: CASSLGLAGKGHEQYF. The chain links TRBV5-1 to TRBJ2-7, with 12 bases matching TRBD2. Germline values: CDR1 SGHRS, CDR2 YFSETQ. This CDR3 region has 16 residues. The junction had 8 bases not matched to a gene; V was cut back by 2 bases and J by 5 bases.

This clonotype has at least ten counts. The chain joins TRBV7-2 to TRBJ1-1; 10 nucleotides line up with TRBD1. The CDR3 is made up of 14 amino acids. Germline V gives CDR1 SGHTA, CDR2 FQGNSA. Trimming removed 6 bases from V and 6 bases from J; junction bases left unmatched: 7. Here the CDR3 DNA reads TGTGCCAGCAGTAACGAAGGGACAGGGGCTGAAGCTTTCTTT. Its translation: CASSNEGTGAEAFF.

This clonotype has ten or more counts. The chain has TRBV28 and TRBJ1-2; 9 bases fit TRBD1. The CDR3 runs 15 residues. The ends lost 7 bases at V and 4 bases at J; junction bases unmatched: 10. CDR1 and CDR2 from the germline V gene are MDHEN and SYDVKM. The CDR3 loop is CASISGQGSGYGYTF. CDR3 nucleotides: TGTGCCAGCATTTCGGGACAGGGCTCAGGCTATGGCTACACCTTC.